A few counts support the clone carrying this T cell receptor beta chain. Its matching antigen is unknown. Amplified regions were TCR beta CDR3 sequences from RNA transcripts. First-round RT-PCR of the TCR CDR3 relied on the HTBI primer set. TCRdb reprocessed the multiplex PCR reads with MiXCR, giving one entry per CDR3 protein. The data hold over 350,000 distinct CDR3 sequences, with around 18% observed a single time. The record originates from a study of T cells in Graves' hyperthyroidism and ophthalmopathy. Study-level results: Most thyroid clonotypes that were expanded above 0.001 also turned up in blood.

Ophthalmopathy cases met thresholds of Clinical Activity Score at least 3, NOSPECS grade at least 4 and duration under 3 months. Investigators excluded patients with uncontrolled infection, other autoimmune disease, pregnancy or lactation. There are 18 residues in the CDR3. Trimming at V came to 0 bases and at J to 5 bases, leaving 10 bases not matched to a gene. Germline CDR1 is LNHDA and CDR2 is SQIVND (reference sequence). The chain combines TRBV19 with TRBJ2-1; 10 positions match TRBD2. The source is a man aged 18 to 29 with Graves' ophthalmopathy. Sequencing used blood. CDR3 residues: CASSIDPPGLAGDNEQFF. The CDR3, as DNA: TGTGCCAGTAGTATAGATCCGCCGGGGCTAGCGGGGGACAATGAGCAGTTCTTC.